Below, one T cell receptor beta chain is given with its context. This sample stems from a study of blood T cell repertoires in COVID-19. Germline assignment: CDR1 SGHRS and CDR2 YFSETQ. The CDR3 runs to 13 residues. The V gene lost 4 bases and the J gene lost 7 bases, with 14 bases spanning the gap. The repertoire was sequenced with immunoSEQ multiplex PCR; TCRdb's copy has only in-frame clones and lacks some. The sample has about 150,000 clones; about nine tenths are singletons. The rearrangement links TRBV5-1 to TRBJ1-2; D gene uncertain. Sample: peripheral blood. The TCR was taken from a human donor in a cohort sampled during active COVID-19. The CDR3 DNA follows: TGCGCCAGCAGCCGCGAGAGGGTGGGTGGCTACACCTTC. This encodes CASSRERVGGYTF. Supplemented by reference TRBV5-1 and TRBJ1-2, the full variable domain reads KAGVTQTPRYLIKTRGQQVTLSCSPISGHRSVSWYQQTPGQGLQFLFEYFSETQRNKGNFPGRFSGRQFSNSRSEMNVSTLELGDSALYLCASSRERVGGYTFGSGTRLTVV.